The rows below give T cell receptor beta chains drawn from one sample of a study of persistence of HIV-infected CD4 T cells. Sequencing was performed with immunoSEQ multiplex PCR; in TCRdb, only in-frame clones are kept and a portion is missing. The table has fewer than 40,000 clones, 75% to 85% seen once; the top ten hold roughly 0.9%. The antigens these receptors bind are not known. Here the sequenced sample was CD4+ T cells sorted from PBMCs after approximately 18-hour stimulation, taken from a patient who received antiretroviral therapy. The receptors were sampled from an adult man with HIV who was CMV-seropositive. Both conserved end residues are part of each CDR3. The D gene is left open where the match is weak. Part of the rows lack a size; the others show once, few, many or a class for expanded clones.

CDR3aa | CDR3nt | v_gene | len | abundance | d_gene | j_gene
CASSPGEVHQETQYF | TGTGCCAGCTCACCGGGGGAAGTACATCAAGAGACCCAGTACTTC | TRBV18 | 15 | - | - | TRBJ2-5
CASRTATNEKLFF | TGCGCCAGCCGAACCGCAACTAATGAAAAACTGTTTTTT | TRBV5-1 | 13 | - | - | TRBJ1-4
CASSSAENHQGLASTDTQYF | TGTGCCAGCAGCTCAGCCGAAAACCACCAGGGGTTAGCTAGCACAGATACGCAGTATTTT | TRBV7-8 | 20 | - | - | TRBJ2-3
CASSFTGQGSYEQYF | TGTGCCAGCAGTTTTACGGGACAGGGCTCCTACGAGCAGTACTTC | TRBV28 | 15 | - | TRBD1 | TRBJ2-7
CASSELGGNTGELFF | TGTGCCAGCAGTGAATTAGGGGGCAACACCGGGGAGCTGTTTTTT | TRBV25-1 | 15 | once | TRBD1 | TRBJ2-2
CSVEVGRTEAFF | TGCAGCGTTGAGGTCGGGAGGACTGAAGCTTTCTTT | TRBV29-1 | 12 | - | - | TRBJ1-1
CASSVLEAREQYF | TGCGCCAGCAGTGTACTAGAAGCCCGAGAGCAGTACTTC | TRBV10-2 | 13 | once | - | TRBJ2-7
CASSLGQVTYNEQFF | TGTGCCAGCAGCTTAGGACAGGTGACCTACAATGAGCAGTTCTTC | TRBV11-3 | 15 | - | - | TRBJ2-1
CASSFFDRVDTEAFF | TGTGCCAGCAGTTTCTTCGACAGGGTGGACACTGAAGCTTTCTTT | TRBV5-6 | 15 | - | TRBD1 | TRBJ1-1
CASSLAGRQGLYNEQFF | TGTGCCAGCAGCTTAGCTGGGCGACAGGGCCTTTACAATGAGCAGTTCTTC | TRBV7-9 | 17 | - | TRBD1 | TRBJ2-1
CASSSTGSGNQPQHF | TGTGCCAGCAGCTCTACAGGGAGTGGCAATCAGCCCCAGCATTTT | TRBV3-1/TRBV3-2 | 15 | - | - | TRBJ1-5
CASSSRLTSGGTPDTQYF | TGTGCCAGCAGCTCCCGGTTAACTAGCGGGGGAACCCCAGATACGCAGTATTTT | TRBV7-2 | 18 | - | TRBD2 | TRBJ2-3
CASSVGPSGGTGELFF | TGTGCCAGCAGCGTAGGCCCTAGCGGGGGGACCGGGGAGCTGTTTTTT | TRBV9 | 16 | - | TRBD2 | TRBJ2-2
CASSSGREYTDTQYF | TGTGCCAGCAGCTCCGGACGGGAATACACAGATACGCAGTATTTT | TRBV11-3 | 15 | - | - | TRBJ2-3
CASSLATGGGNTIYF | TGTGCCAGCAGCTTGGCGACAGGGGGAGGAAACACCATATATTTT | TRBV7-9 | 15 | once | TRBD1 | TRBJ1-3
CASSQGEPDTAAFF | TGTGCCAGCAGCCAAGGGGAGCCAGACACAGCAGCTTTCTTT | TRBV4-2 | 14 | few | - | TRBJ1-1